This entry features one TCR beta chain sequence. Its cognate antigen is unknown. Clones were sequenced by immunoSEQ multiplex PCR, and TCRdb holds only the in-frame ones, with some missing. The sample shows 77,000 or so clones, approximately 94% of them seen only once. This record belongs to a study of graft-versus-host responses after intestinal transplantation. Background on the study: Once they had received anti-thymocyte globulin induction, all recipients took tacrolimus and steroids for around 3 years.

Findings and caveats of the study: Recipient marrow held GvH clones, some first seen in ileum or blood.

V was cut by 3 bases and J by 7 bases, with 12 bases left in between. Germline CDR1 and CDR2: MNHNS and SASEGT. The CDR3 is made up of 14 amino acids. The chain has TRBV6-1 and TRBJ1-4; D possibly corresponds to TRBD1 (5 bases). The receptor's source is a human donor who received an intestinal transplant. Sequencing was performed on unstimulated CD8+ T cells sorted from spleen or lymph node cells, taken before intestinal transplant. CDR3 protein: CASSEAGILEKLFF. CDR3 DNA sequence: TGTGCCAGCAGTGAGGCAGGGATTCTTGAAAAACTGTTTTTT.